This T cell receptor beta chain derives from a study of tumor T cells in aggressive B-cell lymphoma. Assay used: immunoSEQ multiplex PCR; TCRdb lists only in-frame clones, some missing. Here the sample spans a few thousand clones, 70% to 85% being singletons. The CDR3 contains 10 residues. V was shortened by 2 bases and J by 7 bases, with 6 bases between the two germline ends. CDR1 is DFQATT and CDR2 is SNEGSKA in the germline V gene (reference sequence). V usage is TRBV20-1 and J usage is TRBJ2-7; D gene uncertain. The sequence came from an adult with diffuse large B cell lymphoma. The material sequenced was tumor tissue. In DNA, the CDR3 is TGCAGTGCTAGATCGGTAGAGCAGTACTTC. It is translated as CSARSVEQYF.